The entry below gives a single TCR beta chain sequence along with its context. Antigen: not known. The data are from a study of cytotoxic CD8 clonotypes in ibrutinib-treated CLL. Study outcomes and limitations: Public clonotypes were rare and shrank or held steady on treatment.

TCRdb's table, derived via immunoSEQ multiplex PCR, lists solely in-frame clones and lacks some. The sample includes a few hundred thousand clones, just under 80% of them seen just once. Germline V gene lookup returns CDR1 LGHNA and CDR2 YSLEER. This CDR3 contains 15 residues. Trimming at V came to 0 bases and at J to 4 bases, leaving 5 bases not matched to a gene. The receptor comes from a human donor with chronic lymphocytic leukemia. The chain couples TRBV4-3 to TRBJ2-7, with TRBD2 identical over 8 bases. The specimen comprised PBMCs, sampled before ibrutinib treatment. The CDR3 DNA reads as TGCGCCAGCAGCCAAGATCGGAGCGGGAGATACGAGCAGTACTTC. Translation: CASSQDRSGRYEQYF.